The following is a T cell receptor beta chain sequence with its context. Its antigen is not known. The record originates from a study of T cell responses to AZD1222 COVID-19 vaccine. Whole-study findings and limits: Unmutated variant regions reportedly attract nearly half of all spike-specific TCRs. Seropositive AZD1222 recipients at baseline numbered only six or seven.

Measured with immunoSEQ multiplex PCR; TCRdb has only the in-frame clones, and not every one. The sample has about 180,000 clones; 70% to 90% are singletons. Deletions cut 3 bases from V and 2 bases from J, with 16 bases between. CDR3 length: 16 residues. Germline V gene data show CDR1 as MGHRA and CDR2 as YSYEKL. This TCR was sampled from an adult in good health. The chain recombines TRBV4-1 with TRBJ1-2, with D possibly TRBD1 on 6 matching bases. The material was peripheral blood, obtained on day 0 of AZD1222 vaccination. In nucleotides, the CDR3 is TGCGCCAGCAGCCACCCCCCGACAGGAGGGAACTATGGCTACACCTTC. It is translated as CASSHPPTGGNYGYTF.